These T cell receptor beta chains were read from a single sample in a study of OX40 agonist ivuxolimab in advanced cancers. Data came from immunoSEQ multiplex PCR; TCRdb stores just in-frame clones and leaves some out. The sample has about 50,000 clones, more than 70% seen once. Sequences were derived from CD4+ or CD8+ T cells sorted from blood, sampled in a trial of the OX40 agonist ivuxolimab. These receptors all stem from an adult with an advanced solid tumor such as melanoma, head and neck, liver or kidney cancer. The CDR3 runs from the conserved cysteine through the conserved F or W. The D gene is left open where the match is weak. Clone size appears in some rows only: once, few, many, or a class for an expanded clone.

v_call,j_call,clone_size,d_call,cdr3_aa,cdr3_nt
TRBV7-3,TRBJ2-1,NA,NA,CASSKGDNEQFF,TGTGCCAGCAGCAAAGGGGACAATGAGCAGTTCTTC
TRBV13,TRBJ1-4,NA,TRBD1,CASSSRDRGLGEKLFF,TGTGCCAGCAGCTCCCGGGACAGGGGTTTAGGTGAAAAACTGTTTTTT
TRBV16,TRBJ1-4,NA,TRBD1,CASSPGGGDEKLFF,TGTGCCAGCAGCCCCGGAGGGGGCGACGAAAAACTGTTTTTT
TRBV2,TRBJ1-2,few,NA,CASNRDYGYTF,TGTGCCAGCAACAGGGATTATGGCTACACCTTC
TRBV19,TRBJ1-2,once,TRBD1,CASSFLVPMDRLNYGYTF,TGTGCCAGTAGTTTTCTCGTCCCTATGGACAGGTTAAACTATGGCTACACCTTC
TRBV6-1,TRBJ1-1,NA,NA,CASSPPGNTEAFF,TGTGCCAGCAGTCCTCCAGGGAACACTGAAGCTTTCTTT
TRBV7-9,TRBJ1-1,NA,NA,CASSLNAERGRGAFF,TGTGCCAGCAGCTTAAACGCGGAGAGAGGCAGGGGAGCTTTCTTT
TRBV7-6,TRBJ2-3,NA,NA,CASSFTMTDTQYF,TGTGCCAGCAGCTTTACCATGACAGATACGCAGTATTTT
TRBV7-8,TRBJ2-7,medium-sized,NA,CASASYGPGYEQYF,TGTGCCAGTGCCAGTTACGGCCCCGGCTACGAGCAGTACTTC
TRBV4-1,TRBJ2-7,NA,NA,CASSQGGDEQYF,TGCGCCAGCAGCCAAGGTGGTGACGAGCAGTACTTC
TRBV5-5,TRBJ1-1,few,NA,CASSLTPGNTEAFF,TGTGCCAGCAGCCTAACCCCAGGGAACACTGAAGCTTTCTTT
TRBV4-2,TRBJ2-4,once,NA,CASSPSRGVIHIQYF,TGTGCCAGCAGCCCCAGCAGGGGGGTGATACACATTCAGTACTTC
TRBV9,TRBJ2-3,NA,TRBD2,CASSVFSGDTDTQYF,TGTGCCAGCAGCGTCTTCAGCGGGGACACAGATACGCAGTATTTT
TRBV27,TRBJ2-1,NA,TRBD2,CASSLAGGTYNEQFF,TGTGCCAGCAGTTTAGCGGGAGGAACCTACAATGAGCAGTTCTTC
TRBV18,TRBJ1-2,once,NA,CASSWGTGGGGYTF,TGTGCCAGCTCCTGGGGGACCGGGGGCGGTGGCTACACCTTC
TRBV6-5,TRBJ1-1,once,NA,CASSYFDTNTEAFF,TGTGCCAGCAGTTACTTCGATACTAACACTGAAGCTTTCTTT
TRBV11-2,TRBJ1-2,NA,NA,CASSPGTLMGYGYTF,TGTGCCAGCAGCCCCGGGACTCTTATGGGCTATGGCTACACCTTC
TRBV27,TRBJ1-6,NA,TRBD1,CASSPGTADSPLHF,TGTGCCAGCAGTCCCGGGACAGCCGATTCACCCCTCCACTTT
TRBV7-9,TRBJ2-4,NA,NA,CASGAALAKNIQYF,TGTGCCAGCGGAGCCGCCCTAGCCAAAAACATTCAGTACTTC
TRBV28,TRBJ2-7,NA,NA,CASSFALEQYF,TGTGCCAGCAGTTTCGCCCTCGAGCAGTACTTC
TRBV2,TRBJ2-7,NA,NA,CASSDPVRPYEQYF,TGTGCCAGCAGTGACCCCGTGCGCCCCTACGAGCAGTACTTC
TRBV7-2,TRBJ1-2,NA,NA,CATPGQGSAGYTF,TGTGCCACCCCTGGGCAGGGGTCTGCTGGCTACACCTTC
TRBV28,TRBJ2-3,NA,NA,CASSTHQSTGGSPDTQYF,TGTGCCAGCAGTACCCACCAGAGTACCGGGGGAAGTCCAGATACGCAGTATTTT
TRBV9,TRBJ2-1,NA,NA,CASSVGTLSSYNEQFF,TGTGCCAGCAGCGTAGGGACCCTTAGCTCCTACAATGAGCAGTTCTTC
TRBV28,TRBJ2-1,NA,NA,CASSLDNEQFF,TGTGCCAGCAGTCTAGACAATGAGCAGTTCTTC
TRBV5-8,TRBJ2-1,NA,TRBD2,CASSLLAEVYNEQFF,TGTGCCAGCAGCTTACTAGCGGAGGTCTACAATGAGCAGTTCTTC
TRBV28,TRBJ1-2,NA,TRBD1,CASSSTSGQSPYGYTF,TGTGCCAGCAGTTCCACGTCGGGACAGTCCCCTTATGGCTACACCTTC
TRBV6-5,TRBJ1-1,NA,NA,CASSYAQSEAFF,TGTGCCAGCAGTTACGCACAGAGCGAAGCTTTCTTT
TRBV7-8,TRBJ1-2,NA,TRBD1,CASSLLLRTGELIFF,TGTGCCAGCAGCTTATTGTTACGGACAGGGGAATTAATTTTCTTC
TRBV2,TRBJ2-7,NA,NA,CASSEGVGSDYEQYF,TGTGCCAGCAGTGAAGGCGTAGGGAGCGACTACGAGCAGTACTTC
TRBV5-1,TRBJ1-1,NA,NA,CASRPQGSLNTEAFF,TGCGCCAGCAGACCTCAGGGTTCCCTGAACACTGAAGCTTTCTTT
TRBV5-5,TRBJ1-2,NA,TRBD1,CASRPGTGASPYGYTF,TGTGCCAGCAGACCCGGGACAGGGGCCTCACCCTATGGCTACACCTTC
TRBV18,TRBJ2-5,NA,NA,CASSPLAGEAETQYF,TGTGCCAGCTCACCATTGGCAGGAGAGGCAGAGACCCAGTACTTC
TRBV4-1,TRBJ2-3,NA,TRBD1,CASSHIQGLTDTQYF,TGCGCCAGCAGCCATATACAGGGGCTCACAGATACGCAGTATTTT
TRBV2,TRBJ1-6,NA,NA,CASSLGWGKENSPLHF,TGTGCCAGCAGTCTAGGGTGGGGTAAGGAGAATTCACCCCTCCACTTT
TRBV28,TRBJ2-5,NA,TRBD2,CASNRPSGNQETQYF,TGTGCCAGCAACCGGCCTAGCGGCAACCAAGAGACCCAGTACTTC
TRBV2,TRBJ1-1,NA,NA,CASTGFMNTEAFF,TGTGCCAGCACCGGGTTTATGAACACTGAAGCTTTCTTT
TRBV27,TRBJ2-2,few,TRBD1,CASSSTQGPPGELFF,TGTGCCAGCAGTAGCACACAGGGGCCCCCGGGGGAGCTGTTTTTT
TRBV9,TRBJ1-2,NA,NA,CASSEGASDGYTF,TGTGCCAGCAGCGAAGGGGCATCGGATGGCTACACCTTC
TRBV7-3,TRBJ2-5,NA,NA,CASSSWPGGSQETQYF,TGTGCCAGCAGCTCCTGGCCTGGCGGTTCCCAAGAGACCCAGTACTTC
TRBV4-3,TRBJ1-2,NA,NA,CASSQDLSVLGYTF,TGCGCCAGCAGCCAAGATCTGTCGGTTTTGGGCTACACCTTC
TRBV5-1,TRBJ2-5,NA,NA,CASSLLLPNQETQYF,TGCGCCAGCAGCTTGTTGCTGCCAAACCAAGAGACCCAGTACTTC
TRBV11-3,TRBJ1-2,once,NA,CASSDPRGANYGYTF,TGTGCCAGCAGCGATCCGAGGGGAGCTAACTATGGCTACACCTTC
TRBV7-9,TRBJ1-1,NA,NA,CASSQGTTLAAFF,TGTGCCAGCAGCCAGGGGACTACTTTGGCAGCTTTCTTT
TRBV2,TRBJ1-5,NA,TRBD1,CASRGTAGNEPQHF,TGTGCCAGCAGGGGGACAGCCGGGAATGAGCCCCAGCATTTT
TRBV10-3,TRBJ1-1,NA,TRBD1,CAISDYGQGVAEAFF,TGTGCCATCAGTGACTACGGACAGGGGGTTGCTGAAGCTTTCTTT
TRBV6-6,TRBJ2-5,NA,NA,CASSLVGLGETQYF,TGTGCCAGCAGCCTTGTGGGGTTAGGCGAGACCCAGTACTTC
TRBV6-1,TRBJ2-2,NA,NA,CASSLLGGSTGELFF,TGTGCCAGCAGCCTCCTGGGGGGTAGTACCGGGGAGCTGTTTTTT
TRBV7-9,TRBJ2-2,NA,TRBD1,CASSTGANTGELFF,TGTGCCAGCTCCACAGGGGCGAACACCGGGGAGCTGTTTTTT